This T cell receptor (beta chain) was sequenced during a study of cytomegalovirus exposure and HLA in healthy donors. With 60 Vbeta and 13 Jbeta primers, the PCR was carried out. Only in-frame clones appear in the TCRdb table, and some are missing; sequencing was by immunoSEQ multiplex PCR. The sample includes 140,000 or so clones, roughly three fifths of them seen just once. The germline V gene encodes CDR1 SNHLY and CDR2 FYNNEI. V lost 4 bases, J lost 3 bases, and 10 bases lay in between. The CDR3 extends over 14 amino acids. Input material: PBMCs. The TCR sequence derives from a woman between 55 and 75 years old in good health and CMV-seronegative. The chain employs TRBV2 and TRBJ1-5; D is ambiguous. The CDR3 here is CASSGESLNQPQHF. In nucleotides, the CDR3 is TGTGCCAGCAGTGGGGAGAGTCTCAATCAGCCCCAGCATTTT.